This T cell receptor (beta chain) was sequenced in a study of shared clonotypes between healthy human individuals. Study-level findings and limits: Clonotype sharing across donors was expected to vary with sequencing depth.

Replicate PCRs for sorted subsets used around 190 ng DNA; this equaled about 30,000 T cell genomes. In the original analysis: Filtering differed for immunoSEQ, which gave only junction sequences without quality scores. Only in-frame clones appear in the TCRdb table, and some are missing; sequencing was by immunoSEQ multiplex PCR. V, J and clone size are taken as reported in that table, and D and trimming were inferred from the DNA itself. The repertoire consists of roughly 650,000 clones, with about 96% occurring once and the leading ten covering roughly 0.1%. This CDR3 region has 15 residues. Per the germline V gene, CDR1 is MDHEN and CDR2 is SYDVKM. The ends lost 5 bases at V and 9 bases at J; junction bases unmatched: 10. CD45RO-negative CD8 cells positively selected for CCR7 made up the naive population, which excluded terminally differentiated effector memory CD45RA+ cells. Note on this clone: The antigen remains undetermined.

The sequence derives from a woman aged 30 to 39 in good health. The chain is built from TRBV28 and TRBJ2-1; TRBD2 agrees at 10 bases. The sequenced sample was naive CD8+ T cells sorted from blood. The CDR3 reads CASSLPAGGPGEQFF. DNA for the CDR3: TGTGCCAGCAGTCTTCCAGCGGGAGGGCCTGGTGAGCAGTTCTTC.